The 25 T cell receptor beta chains in this list originate from one sample, sequenced in a study of blood T cell repertoires in COVID-19. Profiled with immunoSEQ multiplex PCR; TCRdb holds only in-frame clones, not every one. The data contain approximately 130,000 clones, just under 85% of them singletons. Sequencing was done on a sample of peripheral blood. All receptors derive from a human donor in a cohort sampled during active COVID-19.

The rearrangement uses TRBV6-5 and TRBJ2-7; 12 nucleotides match TRBD1. Germline CDR1 is MNHEY and CDR2 is SVGAGI. The CDR3 spans 15 residues. J lost 6 bases, V lost 2 bases, and 5 bases had no gene match. This CDR3 reads CASSYQGQGAAEQYF. The CDR3, as DNA: TGTGCCAGCAGTTACCAGGGACAGGGGGCGGCCGAGCAGTACTTC.

This chain uses TRBV5-6 with TRBJ2-5; 7 nucleotides match TRBD1. This CDR3 region has 14 residues. The V gene's germline CDR1 is SGHDT and CDR2 YYEEEE. Trimming removed 4 bases from V and 2 bases from J; junction bases left unmatched: 5. The CDR3 coding sequence is TGTGCCAGCAGCGCCGGGACAGCACAAGAGACCCAGTACTTC. Protein sequence: CASSAGTAQETQYF.

The V and J genes are TRBV5-1 and TRBJ2-3; 8 bases match TRBD1. Germline V gene sequence: CDR1 SGHRS, CDR2 YFSETQ. V lost 0 bases, J lost 4 bases, and 4 bases stayed unmatched. The length of the CDR3 is 15 residues. The CDR3 protein is CASSLEGQGPDTQYF. The CDR3, as DNA: TGCGCCAGCAGCTTGGAAGGACAGGGCCCAGATACGCAGTATTTT.

This chain links TRBV3-1 (or the pseudogene TRBV3-2) with TRBJ1-2; no reliable D call. In germline, CDR1 is LGHDT, CDR2 YNNKEL (reference sequence). The length of the CDR3 is 15 residues. Deletions cut 5 bases from V and 6 bases from J, with 19 bases between. CDR3 protein: CASSYLPGGRDGYTF. CDR3 nucleotide sequence: TGTGCCAGCAGCTACCTCCCCGGAGGGCGGGATGGCTACACCTTC.

The chain couples TRBV18 to TRBJ2-7; the D gene is possibly TRBD1 (5 bases). The V gene lost 4 bases and the J gene lost 7 bases, with 14 bases spanning the gap. Per the germline V gene, CDR1 is KGHSH and CDR2 is LQKENI. This CDR3 comprises 13 residues. The CDR3 region is CASSLEDAGEQYF. In nucleotides, the CDR3 is TGTGCCAGCTCACTGGAAGACGCAGGGGAGCAGTACTTC.

The CDR3 DNA sequence: TGTGCCAGCGTGGGCAGGGGCGGCACAGATACGCAGTATTTT. It yields the protein CASVGRGGTDTQYF. The rearrangement joins TRBV2 to TRBJ2-3; D might be TRBD1 (6 bases). Germline V CDR1 and CDR2: SNHLY, FYNNEI. CDR3 length equals 14 residues. V lost 8 bases and J 1 base, leaving 13 bases between the germline ends. Full variable domain (remainder filled in from reference TRBV2 and TRBJ2-3): EPEVTQTPSHQVTQMGQEVILRCVPISNHLYFYWYRQILGQKVEFLVSFYNNEISEKSEIFDDQFSVERPDGSNFTLKIRSTKLEDSAMYFCASVGRGGTDTQYFGPGTRLTVL.

The chain carries TRBV30 and TRBJ2-5; D remains ambiguous. V dropped 7 bases and J dropped 5 bases, with 11 bases sitting between them. The V gene's germline CDR1 is GTSNPN and CDR2 SVGIG (reference sequence). CDR3 length: 11 residues. This chain's CDR3 is CAFRHGETQYF. In DNA form, the CDR3 reads TGTGCCTTTCGACATGGTGAGACCCAGTACTTC.

V gene TRBV9 combines with J gene TRBJ2-1, with D possibly matching TRBD1 (5 bases). The V end was cut by 3 bases, the J end by 0 bases, with 13 bases between. The CDR3 runs 16 residues. The germline CDR1 and CDR2 sequences are SGDLS and YYNGEE. The chain's CDR3 is CASSEGPIVSYNEQFF. The CDR3 nucleotides read TGTGCCAGCAGCGAGGGGCCGATTGTCTCCTACAATGAGCAGTTCTTC.

V is TRBV5-4 and J is TRBJ1-2, with TRBD1 matching over 9 bases. The CDR3 length is 16 residues. Germline-derived CDR1 and CDR2 are SGHNT and YYREEE (reference sequence). V lost 4 bases and J lost 7; bases outside the gene matches: 14. The CDR3 reads CASSGRDRVLIGGYTF. The CDR3 DNA reads TGTGCCAGCAGCGGCCGGGACAGGGTTTTAATCGGTGGCTACACCTTC.

The CDR3 loop reads CASSYGTGRWPRDEQFF. As DNA, the CDR3 is TGTGCCAGCAGTTACGGGACAGGCCGATGGCCCAGGGATGAGCAGTTCTTC. This rearrangement joins TRBV6-2 or TRBV6-3 to TRBJ2-1, with 8 bases identical to TRBD1. The CDR3 spans 17 residues. CDR1 and CDR2 from the germline V gene are MNHEY and SVGEGT. V trimming: 2 bases; J trimming: 8 bases; junction bases outside the gene matches: 14.

This chain links TRBV2 with TRBJ1-5; no reliable D call. Germline CDR1 and CDR2: SNHLY and FYNNEI. CDR3 size: 14 residues. The V end was cut by 6 bases, the J end by 1 base, with 10 bases between. The DNA of the CDR3 is TGTGCCAGCAGGGAGGGAAGGAGCAATCAGCCCCAGCATTTT. Its protein product is CASREGRSNQPQHF.

A few counts support this clone. The chain employs TRBV6-2 or TRBV6-3 and TRBJ2-5, with 10 bases identical to TRBD2. After removal of 2 bases from V and 2 bases from J, the junction contained 5 bases not matched to a gene. The germline V gene has CDR1 MNHEY and CDR2 SVGEGT. This CDR3 is built from 16 residues. CDR3 in amino acids: CASSYPSGGGQETQYF. CDR3 nucleotides: TGTGCCAGCAGTTACCCCAGCGGGGGGGGTCAAGAGACCCAGTACTTC.

This clone came up once. The rearrangement links TRBV30 to TRBJ1-2; 8 bases agree with TRBD1. The CDR3 extends over 13 amino acids. J was trimmed by 5 bases and V by 5 bases; bases with no gene match: 7. Looked up from germline, CDR1 is GTSNPN and CDR2 is SVGIG (reference sequence). CDR3 sequence (DNA): TGTGCCTGGGGACAGGGAATTTGGTATGGCTACACCTTC. Protein sequence: CAWGQGIWYGYTF.

This clone appeared a single time. The chain has TRBV7-9 and TRBJ1-3; no firm D call. Germline loops: CDR1 SEHNR, CDR2 FQNEAQ (reference sequence). This CDR3 is 14 amino acids long. V lost 1 base to trimming and J lost 0 bases, with 4 bases between them. CDR3 residues: CASSLELSGNTIYF. The CDR3 DNA sequence: TGTGCCAGCAGCTTAGAGCTCTCTGGAAACACCATATATTTT.

The chain carries TRBV19 and TRBJ1-1; no clear D. V gave up 5 bases and J gave up 4 bases, with 8 bases separating them. CDR1 is LNHDA and CDR2 is SQIVND in the germline V gene (reference sequence). CDR3 size: 12 residues. The CDR3 protein is CASSPAGTEAFF. The CDR3, as DNA: TGTGCCAGTAGTCCCGCGGGCACTGAAGCTTTCTTT.

This clone was counted only a few times. The rearrangement uses TRBV30 and TRBJ1-6; D may be TRBD1 (6 bases). There are 13 residues in the CDR3. The germline V gene encodes CDR1 GTSNPN and CDR2 SVGIG (reference sequence). CDR3 in amino acids: CASAGQGWSPLHF. CDR3 nucleotides: TGTGCATCGGCGGGTCAGGGGTGGTCACCCCTCCACTTT.

This chain links TRBV7-3 with TRBJ2-5; 8 positions agree with TRBD2. With V trimmed by 5 bases and J by 2 bases, 16 bases remained unmatched. CDR3 size: 18 residues. Germline V gene data show CDR1 as SGHTA and CDR2 as FQGTGA. In DNA form, the CDR3 reads TGTGCCAGCAGCCGAAAGGGGGTGCGGGGGGATTATCAAGAGACCCAGTACTTC. It specifies CASSRKGVRGDYQETQYF.

CDR3 sequence (DNA): TGTGCCAGTAGTTTCTCGCGGGGGGGCAATGAGCAGTTCTTC. Protein: CASSFSRGGNEQFF. The chain joins TRBV19 to TRBJ2-1; TRBD2 matches at 9 bases. The V gene end was trimmed by 5 bases and the J gene end by 6 bases; junction bases not matched to a gene: 5. Per germline, CDR1 LNHDA and CDR2 SQIVND (reference sequence). The CDR3 spans 14 residues. The variable domain in full, with the rest retrieved from reference TRBV19 and TRBJ2-1, is DGGITQSPKYLFRKEGQNVTLSCEQNLNHDAMYWYRQDPGQGLRLIYYSQIVNDFQKGDIAEGYSVSREKKESFPLTVTSAQKNPTAFYLCASSFSRGGNEQFFGPGTRLTVL.

The chain carries TRBV11-3 and TRBJ2-1; maybe TRBD2 (6 bases). This CDR3 is built from 14 residues. Germline V gene lookup returns CDR1 SGHNT and CDR2 YENEEA. V dropped 1 base and J dropped 4 bases, with 8 bases sitting between them. CDR3 sequence (DNA): TGTGCCAGCAGCTTAGCTGCGGGGTACAATGAGCAGTTCTTC. It yields the protein CASSLAAGYNEQFF.

The table lists this clone with a count of one. The V and J genes are TRBV11-2 and TRBJ1-1; D might be TRBD1 (6 bases). V dropped 5 bases and J dropped 3 bases, with 13 bases sitting between them. The CDR3 has 14 residues. In germline, CDR1 is SGHAT, CDR2 FQNNGV. CDR3 residues: CASSPTGFYTEAFF. The CDR3 DNA reads as TGTGCCAGCAGCCCGACAGGTTTCTACACTGAAGCTTTCTTT.

The sample holds one count of this clone. The chain combines TRBV6-5 with TRBJ1-2; D is perhaps TRBD1 (6 bases). Trimming left V 5 bases short and J 2 bases short, with 15 bases between. The CDR3 has 15 residues. Germline CDR1 and CDR2: MNHEY and SVGAGI. CDR3 nucleotide sequence: TGTGCCAGCAGTCCCCTTGGCAGGGGAAACTATGGCTACACCTTC. Protein: CASSPLGRGNYGYTF.

V usage is TRBV5-6 and J usage is TRBJ2-1; tentative D call: TRBD1 (6 bases). The V and J ends lost 2 bases and 8 bases respectively, with 8 bases between them. Germline loops: CDR1 SGHDT, CDR2 YYEEEE. The CDR3 consists of 12 residues. The CDR3 is CASSFQGYEQFF. The CDR3 coding sequence is TGTGCCAGCAGCTTTCAGGGGTATGAGCAGTTCTTC.

This clone was detected only once. The chain uses TRBV18 and TRBJ2-7; D is perhaps TRBD2 (6 bases). The V gene lost 1 base and the J gene lost 2 bases, with 12 bases spanning the gap. Per the germline V gene, CDR1 is KGHSH and CDR2 is LQKENI. This CDR3 region has 15 residues. CDR3 sequence: CASSPRTGVTYEQYF. The CDR3 DNA is TGTGCCAGCTCACCACGGACGGGGGTGACCTACGAGCAGTACTTC. Full variable domain (missing parts from reference TRBV18 and TRBJ2-7): NAGVMQNPRHLVRRRGQEARLRCSPMKGHSHVYWYRQLPEEGLKFMVYLQKENIIDESGMPKERFSAEFPKEGPSILRIQQVVRGDSAAYFCASSPRTGVTYEQYFGPGTRLTVT.

The gene calls are TRBV3-1 (or the pseudogene TRBV3-2) and TRBJ1-6; TRBD1 agrees at 7 bases. The germline V gene encodes CDR1 LGHDT and CDR2 YNNKEL (reference sequence). This CDR3 has 15 residues. V was clipped by 4 bases and J by 10 bases; unmatched bases: 10. CDR3: CASSPRQGGGSPLHF. The CDR3 bases are TGTGCCAGCAGCCCCAGACAGGGAGGTGGATCACCCCTCCACTTT.

The sample holds one count of this clone. This sequence joins TRBV19 and TRBJ1-1; possibly TRBD1 for D (6 bases). V lost 5 bases to trimming and J lost 7 bases, with 20 bases between them. CDR1 is LNHDA, CDR2 SQIVND, per germline (reference sequence). CDR3 length: 15 amino acids. The CDR3 DNA reads as TGTGCCAGTAGTCCCGAAAGGACTCAAGGGGGTGAAGCTTTCTTT. It is translated as CASSPERTQGGEAFF.